This T cell receptor beta chain was captured in a study of vaccination and CD4 T cells after COVID-19. Cultured CD4+ T cells had their DNA profiled by the Oncomine TCR Beta short-read assay. The authors extracted genomic DNA from cultured CD4+ T cells. TCRdb itself ran the PCR reads through MiXCR, one entry per CDR3 protein. The table records approximately 9,500 distinct CDR3 sequences, around 30% of them present only once. This clonotype was found a few times. Its target is not known. V lost 8 bases and J lost 4, with 9 bases in between. CDR1 and CDR2 from the germline V gene are SNHLY and FYNNEI. There are 12 residues in the CDR3. Treatment meaning: approximately 9-day PBMC culture with coronavirus spike peptide pools or control peptides (ViraFEST assay). The unexposed donor gave CD4+ T cells before the COVID-19 pandemic (2011-2018). T cells were expanded with peptide pools, and expanded clonotypes were identified by TCR sequencing.

This TCR was sampled from a human donor in good health. The sequenced material came from CD4+ T cells from blood, cultured in vitro. The chain has TRBV2 and TRBJ1-5, with D uncertain. CDR3 in amino acids: CASGIRNQPQHF. The CDR3 DNA reads as TGTGCCAGCGGTATAAGGAATCAGCCCCAGCATTTT.